Below are 18 T cell receptor beta chains sequenced from a single sample in a study of Graves' ophthalmopathy and Graves' hyperthyroidism. Amplification of TCR beta CDR3 regions used RNA transcripts. Amplification began with first-round RT-PCR using HTBI primers, then second-round multiplex PCR was performed. TCRdb independently ran MiXCR on the multiplex PCR reads; one entry per CDR3 protein. The sample gives hundreds of thousands of distinct CDR3 sequences, about 20% of which show up once; more than 5.5% is in the top ten. Material for sequencing was peripheral blood. The source of these receptors is a woman under 30 with stable Graves' hyperthyroidism. Some clones in this sample may be carry-over from other donors' samples.

This clonotype was seen ten or more times. The chain carries TRBV20-1 and TRBJ1-1; D call uncertain. Deletions cut 3 bases from V and 4 bases from J, with 12 bases between. The CDR3 is 13 residues long. Germline V gene lookup returns CDR1 DFQATT and CDR2 SNEGSKA (reference sequence). The CDR3 sequence: CSARGFVGTEAFF. The CDR3 DNA reads TGCAGTGCTAGGGGGTTCGTGGGCACTGAAGCTTTCTTT.

In this sample, this clonotype turned up many times. V and J are TRBV27 and TRBJ1-1, with D unclear. Germline lookup yields CDR1 MNHEY and CDR2 SMNVEV (reference sequence). The V end lost 8 bases, the J end lost 8 bases, and 15 bases lay between the germline ends. There are 12 residues in the CDR3. CDR3 sequence reads: CASPFGDAEAFF. The CDR3 nucleotides are TGTGCCAGCCCTTTTGGCGATGCGGAAGCTTTCTTT.

This clonotype was observed at least ten times. V is TRBV20-1 and J is TRBJ1-1; weak D call: TRBD1 (5 bases). Germline CDR1 reads DFQATT; CDR2 reads SNEGSKA (reference sequence). The CDR3 contains 11 residues. The CDR3 loop reads CSQTENTEAFF. The CDR3 nucleotides read TGCAGCCAGACAGAGAACACTGAAGCTTTCTTT.

This clonotype was detected only once. The chain recombines TRBV30 with TRBJ2-7, with 8 bases fitting TRBD2. The CDR3 has 15 amino acids. The ends lost 2 bases at V and 3 bases at J; junction bases unmatched: 9. CDR1 and CDR2 from the germline V gene are GTSNPN and SVGIG (reference sequence). The DNA of the CDR3 is TGTGCCTGGAGTCCCGGTCTAGCGGGTCACTACGAGCAGTACTTC. This encodes CAWSPGLAGHYEQYF.

This clonotype was detected many times. V usage is TRBV6-5 and J usage is TRBJ1-1; no firm D call. V dropped 6 bases and J dropped 1 base, with 12 bases sitting between them. Germline CDR1 MNHEY, CDR2 SVGAGI. This CDR3 region has 14 residues. CDR3 sequence: CASSLDHTNTEAFF. Written as DNA, the CDR3 is TGTGCCAGCAGCCTCGATCACACGAACACTGAAGCTTTCTTT.

This clonotype has ten or more counts. The chain combines TRBV25-1 with TRBJ2-4, with D tentatively TRBD2 (6 bases). The CDR3 runs to 16 residues. V shed 7 bases and J shed 3 bases, with 19 bases lying between them. Germline V gene sequence: CDR1 MGHDK, CDR2 SYGVNS. The CDR3 reads CASKVGGISVKNIQYF. The CDR3 bases are TGTGCCAGCAAGGTGGGGGGAATTTCGGTCAAAAACATTCAGTACTTC.

CDR3 amino acids: CASSHSGRTGGDTEAFF. The CDR3 DNA is TGCGCCAGCAGCCATTCTGGGAGAACAGGAGGAGACACTGAAGCTTTCTTT. The rearrangement uses TRBV4-1 and TRBJ1-1; weak D call: TRBD1 (5 bases). Trimming removed 3 bases at V and 3 bases at J, with 20 bases between. The CDR3 extends over 17 amino acids. Germline-derived CDR1 and CDR2 are MGHRA and YSYEKL.

V is TRBV30 and J is TRBJ1-1, with 9 positions matching TRBD1. The CDR3 sequence is 15 residues long. V dropped 0 bases and J dropped 5; count of bases not matched to a gene: 7. CDR1 is GTSNPN, CDR2 SVGIG, per germline (reference sequence). DNA of the CDR3: TGTGCCTGGAGTGTCGAGAACAGGGGGCCGACTGAAGCTTTCTTT. Encoded protein: CAWSVENRGPTEAFF.

This clonotype appeared many times. V is TRBV7-2 and J is TRBJ1-2; 7 nucleotides line up with TRBD1. Per the germline V gene, CDR1 is SGHTA and CDR2 is FQGNSA. J lost 3 bases, V lost 4 bases, and 2 bases had no gene match. The CDR3 runs to 13 residues. The CDR3 DNA follows: TGTGCCAGCAGCTCGACAGGGTACTATGGCTACACCTTC. Its protein is CASSSTGYYGYTF.

This clonotype was counted at least ten times. The chain combines TRBV6-5 with TRBJ2-7; no reliable D call. Germline lookup yields CDR1 MNHEY and CDR2 SVGAGI. The germline V and J ends were trimmed by 0 bases and 0 bases, with 9 bases remaining between them. The length of the CDR3 is 15 residues. CDR3 DNA sequence: TGTGCCAGCAGTTACTCGACCGATAGCTCCTACGAGCAGTACTTC. It yields the protein CASSYSTDSSYEQYF.

Concerning this clonotype itself: Since no conserved phenylalanine or tryptophan closes the CDR3, a read error is the likely cause. It is unclear where the CDR3 begins or ends on the DNA, so no DNA is shown, and the CDR3 is as TCRdb lists it. The rearrangement links TRBV30 to TRBJ1-1; whether TRBD1, the table's D call, matches the DNA was not checked. Germline-derived CDR1 and CDR2 are GTSNPN and SVGIG (reference sequence). Both ends counted, the CDR3 spans 11 residues. CDR3 region: CAWSRGTEACL.

This clonotype appeared many times. The chain is built from TRBV27 and TRBJ1-6; tentatively, D is TRBD1 (5 bases). The germline V gene has CDR1 MNHEY and CDR2 SMNVEV (reference sequence). With 5 bases removed from V and 7 bases from J, the gap between germline ends came to 9 bases. The CDR3 extends over 13 amino acids. The CDR3, as DNA: TGTGCCAGCAGTAAAGGGGCCAATTCACCCCTCCACTTT. Protein: CASSKGANSPLHF.

This clonotype was recorded at least ten times. V is TRBV2 and J is TRBJ2-4; 9 bases map to TRBD2. Trimming removed 7 bases from V and 9 bases from J; junction bases left unmatched: 4. The CDR3 runs to 12 residues. The germline V gene has CDR1 SNHLY and CDR2 FYNNEI. The CDR3 DNA reads as TGTGCCAGCAAGACTAGCGGACCCATTCAGTACTTC. Protein: CASKTSGPIQYF.

The chain links TRBV28 to TRBJ2-4; TRBD1 agrees at 11 bases. The CDR3 runs to 17 residues. Germline CDR1 MDHEN, CDR2 SYDVKM. Losses at the gene ends were 2 bases for V and 2 bases for J; bases not matched to a gene: 5. CDR3 sequence reads: CASSLRGQGAPKNIQYF. DNA of the CDR3: TGTGCCAGCAGTTTAAGAGGACAGGGGGCCCCCAAAAACATTCAGTACTTC.

In DNA, the CDR3 is TGTGCCAGCAGTCGGGGACAACTTGAAGCTTTCTTT. Translating gives CASSRGQLEAFF. The chain employs TRBV12-3 or TRBV12-4 and TRBJ1-1; maybe TRBD1 (6 bases). V was clipped by 5 bases and J by 7 bases, with 11 bases between them. This CDR3 is 12 amino acids long.

This clonotype was detected once. This sequence joins TRBV24-1 and TRBJ2-7; 7 bases fit TRBD1. The CDR3 is made up of 16 amino acids. J gave up 6 bases and V 3 bases, and 13 bases lay outside the gene matches. The germline V gene has CDR1 KGHDR and CDR2 SFDVKD. CDR3 nucleotides: TGTGCCACCAGTGATCGAACAGGGGCCTCCCTTCGCGAGCAGTACTTC. Translating it yields CATSDRTGASLREQYF.

The chain joins TRBV12-3 or TRBV12-4 to TRBJ1-5; TRBD1 aligns across 7 bases. V shed 6 bases, J shed 1 base, and the junction held 6 bases outside the gene matches. There are 15 residues in the CDR3. In nucleotides, the CDR3 is TGTGCCAGCAGATCAGGGGGGGGCAGCAATCAGCCCCAGCATTTT. It is translated as CASRSGGGSNQPQHF.

The V gene is TRBV20-1, the J gene TRBJ1-6, with 8 positions matching TRBD1. V dropped 4 bases and J dropped 0; count of bases not matched to a gene: 17. From germline, CDR1 is DFQATT and CDR2 SNEGSKA (reference sequence). The CDR3 is 20 amino acids. The CDR3 region has the DNA TGCAGTGCTATCAGACAGGGGCGTTTGTCTAGGGGCTCCTATAATTCACCCCTCCACTTT. Its protein product is CSAIRQGRLSRGSYNSPLHF.